The clone carrying this TCR beta chain was found a few times. The entry originates in a study of blood T cell repertoires in COVID-19. Turning to the study itself: Donors in Cohort 3 who had recovered were those with two negative PCRs, healthcare professional clearance, or resolution of their symptoms. Donors in the United States, Italy and Spain gave samples during acute or convalescent COVID-19.

Participants were aged roughly 18 to 90 years, lived in roughly 25 US areas, and enrolled virtually. Profiled with immunoSEQ multiplex PCR; TCRdb holds only in-frame clones, not every one. The sample records around 200,000 clones, 70% to 90% being singletons. With V trimmed by 6 bases and J by 4 bases, 6 bases remained unmatched. Germline V gene sequence: CDR1 SNHLY, CDR2 FYNNEI. The CDR3 consists of 14 residues. This clonotype was obtained from a woman aged 45-65 years in a cohort exposed to, infected with or recovered from COVID-19 (not recorded which). The source material was PBMCs or T cells enriched from blood (not recorded which). The rearrangement links TRBV2 to TRBJ2-3; TRBD1 agrees at 8 bases. The CDR3 region has the DNA TGTGCCAGCAGCCGACAGGGGCGGTCAGATACGCAGTATTTT. Amino acids: CASSRQGRSDTQYF. The entire variable domain, with the rest obtained from reference TRBV2 and TRBJ2-3, is as follows: EPEVTQTPSHQVTQMGQEVILRCVPISNHLYFYWYRQILGQKVEFLVSFYNNEISEKSEIFDDQFSVERPDGSNFTLKIRSTKLEDSAMYFCASSRQGRSDTQYFGPGTRLTVL.